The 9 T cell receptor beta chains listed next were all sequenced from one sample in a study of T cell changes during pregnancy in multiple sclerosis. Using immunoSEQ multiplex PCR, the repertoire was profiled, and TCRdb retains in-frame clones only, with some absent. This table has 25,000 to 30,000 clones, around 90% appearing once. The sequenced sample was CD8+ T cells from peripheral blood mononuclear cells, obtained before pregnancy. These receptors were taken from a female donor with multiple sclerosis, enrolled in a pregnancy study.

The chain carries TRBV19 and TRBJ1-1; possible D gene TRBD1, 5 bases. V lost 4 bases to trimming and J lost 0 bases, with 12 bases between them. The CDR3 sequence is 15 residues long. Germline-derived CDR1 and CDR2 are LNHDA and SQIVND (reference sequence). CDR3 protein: CASSTREPLNTEAFF. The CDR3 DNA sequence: TGTGCCAGTAGTACCAGGGAACCCTTGAACACTGAAGCTTTCTTT.

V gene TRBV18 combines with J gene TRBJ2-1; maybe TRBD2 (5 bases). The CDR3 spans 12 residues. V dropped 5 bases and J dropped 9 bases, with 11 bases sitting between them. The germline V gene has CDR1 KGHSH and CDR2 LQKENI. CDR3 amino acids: CASSDNEGEQFF. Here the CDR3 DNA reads TGTGCCAGCTCAGATAATGAGGGTGAGCAGTTCTTC.

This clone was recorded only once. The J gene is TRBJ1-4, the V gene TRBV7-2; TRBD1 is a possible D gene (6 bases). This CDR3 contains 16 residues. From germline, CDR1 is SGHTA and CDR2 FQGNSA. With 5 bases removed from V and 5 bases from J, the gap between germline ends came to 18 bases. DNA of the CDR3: TGTGCCAGCAGCCCCGGGGGGCCAGTACTAAATGAAAAACTGTTTTTT. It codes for CASSPGGPVLNEKLFF.

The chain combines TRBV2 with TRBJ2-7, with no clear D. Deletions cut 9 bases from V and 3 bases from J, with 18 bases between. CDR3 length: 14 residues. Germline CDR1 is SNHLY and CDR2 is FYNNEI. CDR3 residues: CASLLGSPYYEQYF. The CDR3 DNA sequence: TGTGCCAGTCTGCTCGGGTCCCCCTACTACGAGCAGTACTTC.

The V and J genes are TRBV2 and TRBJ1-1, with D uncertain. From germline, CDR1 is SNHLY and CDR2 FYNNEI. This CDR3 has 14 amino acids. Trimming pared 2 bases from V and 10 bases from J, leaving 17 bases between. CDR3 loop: CASSETGGRYSAFF. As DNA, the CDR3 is TGTGCCAGCAGTGAAACGGGCGGGCGATATTCAGCTTTCTTT.

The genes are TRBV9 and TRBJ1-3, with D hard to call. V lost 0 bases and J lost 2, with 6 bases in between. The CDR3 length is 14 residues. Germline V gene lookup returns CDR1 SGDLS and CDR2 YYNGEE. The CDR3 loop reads CASSVGPAGNTIYF. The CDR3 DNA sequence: TGTGCCAGCAGCGTAGGTCCGGCTGGAAACACCATATATTTT.

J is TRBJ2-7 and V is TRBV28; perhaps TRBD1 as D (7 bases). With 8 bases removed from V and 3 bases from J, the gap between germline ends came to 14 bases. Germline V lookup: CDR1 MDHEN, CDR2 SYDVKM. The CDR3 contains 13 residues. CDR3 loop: CASLPGGSYEQYF. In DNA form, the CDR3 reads TGTGCCAGCCTTCCAGGGGGGAGCTACGAGCAGTACTTC.

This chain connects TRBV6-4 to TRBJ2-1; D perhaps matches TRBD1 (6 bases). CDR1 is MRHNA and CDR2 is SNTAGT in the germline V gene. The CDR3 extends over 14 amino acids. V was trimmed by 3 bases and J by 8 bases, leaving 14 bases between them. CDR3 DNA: TGTGCCAGCAGTGAGAAAACTTCAGGGGATGAGCAGTTCTTC. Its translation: CASSEKTSGDEQFF.

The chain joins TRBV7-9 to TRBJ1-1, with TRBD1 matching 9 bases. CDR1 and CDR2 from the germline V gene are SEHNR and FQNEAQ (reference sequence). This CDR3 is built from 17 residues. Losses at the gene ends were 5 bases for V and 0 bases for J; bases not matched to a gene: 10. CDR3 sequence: CASSPSPGTGMNTEAFF. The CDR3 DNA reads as TGTGCCAGCAGCCCAAGTCCCGGGACAGGGATGAACACTGAAGCTTTCTTT.